A single sample is the source of the 26 T cell receptor beta chains below, sequenced in a study of molecular identifiers for immune sequencing clone quantification. TCRdb reprocessed the PCR reads with MiXCR, giving one entry per CDR3 protein. The sample includes over 600,000 distinct CDR3 sequences, less than 20% seen only once; the top ten take about 0.9%. What was sequenced was naive CD8+ T cells from blood, with Jurkat cell RNA spiked in. Subset of the sample: FACS-sorted CD8+CD4-CCR7+CD45RA+ naive T cells. The receptors shown here come from a human donor in good health. Some libraries in this study had Jurkat cell RNA spiked in.

This clonotype was found many times. V gene TRBV28 combines with J gene TRBJ2-3, with TRBD2 matching 9 bases. This CDR3 comprises 17 residues. V was clipped by 3 bases and J by 4 bases; unmatched bases: 11. CDR1 is MDHEN and CDR2 is SYDVKM in the germline V gene. The chain's CDR3 is CASSFLGAGGPPDTQYF. CDR3 in DNA: TGTGCCAGCAGTTTCCTTGGGGCGGGAGGGCCCCCAGATACGCAGTATTTT.

This clonotype was counted only a few times. This may come from a read error, since a much larger clone is one base off. The chain couples TRBV7-9 to TRBJ2-5, with 8 nucleotides matching TRBD1. Germline lookup yields CDR1 SEHNR and CDR2 FQNEAQ (reference sequence). V trimming: 5 bases; J trimming: 0 bases; junction bases outside the gene matches: 8. This CDR3 comprises 16 residues. The CDR3, as DNA: TGTGCCAGCAGCACATATGGACAGGGATACCAAGAGACCCAGTACTTC. This translates into CASSTYGQGYQETQYF.

This clonotype has ten or more counts. The chain links TRBV19 to TRBJ2-5; maybe TRBD2 (6 bases). Germline CDR1 reads LNHDA; CDR2 reads SQIVND (reference sequence). CDR3 length equals 13 residues. The V end lost 3 bases, the J end lost 6 bases, and 11 bases lay between the germline ends. The CDR3 is CASSIGRGQTQYF. The CDR3 coding sequence is TGTGCCAGTAGTATTGGGCGGGGTCAGACCCAGTACTTC.

V usage is TRBV19 and J usage is TRBJ2-7, with D perhaps given as TRBD1 or TRBD2 (7 bases each). The CDR3 is made up of 17 amino acids. Looked up from germline, CDR1 is LNHDA and CDR2 is SQIVND (reference sequence). The ends were cut back, 11 bases at V and 0 bases at J, with 26 bases in the middle. CDR3 nucleotide sequence: TGTGCCCGACCGACTCAGGGGGAGGGCTACCTCTCCTACGAGCAGTACTTC. The encoded protein is CARPTQGEGYLSYEQYF.

In its sample, this clonotype was seen many times. In nucleotides, the CDR3 is TGTGCCAGCAGTCCGAACACCCCTAGCGGGGGGTCCTACGAGCAGTACTTC. Its protein product is CASSPNTPSGGSYEQYF. The J gene is TRBJ2-7, the V gene TRBV27, with 11 nucleotides matching TRBD2. The germline V gene has CDR1 MNHEY and CDR2 SMNVEV (reference sequence). After removal of 5 bases from V and 1 base from J, the junction contained 10 bases not matched to a gene. This CDR3 has 17 amino acids.

V is TRBV5-1 and J is TRBJ2-7; D is undetermined. V lost 0 bases to trimming and J lost 0 bases, with 10 bases between them. The CDR3 has 15 amino acids. CDR1 SGHRS and CDR2 YFSETQ come from the germline V gene. The CDR3 coding sequence is TGCGCCAGCAGCTTGGAAATTGACAACTCCTACGAGCAGTACTTC. It is translated as CASSLEIDNSYEQYF.

The DNA for the CDR3 is TGTGCCAGCAGCTTAGTACATCGGGCAGGGGGTTACAATGAGCAGTTCTTC. It translates to CASSLVHRAGGYNEQFF. The V gene is TRBV7-6, the J gene TRBJ2-1; TRBD1 matches 7 bases. The CDR3 sequence is 17 residues long. V trimming: 1 base; J trimming: 4 bases; junction bases outside the gene matches: 10. From germline, CDR1 is SGHVS and CDR2 FNYEAQ.

This clonotype was found many times. The V and J genes are TRBV7-3 and TRBJ2-3, with a tentative D call TRBD1 (6 bases). Germline lookup yields CDR1 SGHTA and CDR2 FQGTGA. The CDR3 totals 19 residues. Deletions cut 2 bases from V and 0 bases from J, with 21 bases between. CDR3: CASSLRAGESLTSTDTQYF. The CDR3 bases are TGTGCCAGCAGCTTACGCGCAGGGGAGTCCTTAACTAGCACAGATACGCAGTATTTT.

This clonotype appeared many times. The chain is built from TRBV13 and TRBJ2-3; 16 bases align to TRBD2. The J segment lost 6 bases and the V segment lost 5 bases, leaving 14 bases of the junction unmatched. Germline V gene sequence: CDR1 PRHDT, CDR2 FYEKMQ (reference sequence). This CDR3 has 19 amino acids. CDR3 residues: CASSPTGTSGGAGMDTQYF. As DNA, the CDR3 is TGTGCCAGCAGCCCTACCGGGACTAGCGGGGGGGCGGGTATGGATACGCAGTATTTT.

The chain couples TRBV20-1 to TRBJ1-2; no reliable D call. Germline values: CDR1 DFQATT, CDR2 SNEGSKA (reference sequence). V gave up 5 bases and J gave up 4 bases, with 17 bases separating them. The CDR3 contains 14 residues. The CDR3 DNA is TGCAGTGCTTCCGCGTTAAGTGGGCCCTATGGCTACACCTTC. As protein: CSASALSGPYGYTF.

The table lists this clonotype with many counts. The V and J genes are TRBV7-9 and TRBJ1-4; 7 positions match TRBD1. The CDR3 covers 17 residues. The V gene end was trimmed by 0 bases and the J gene end by 2 bases; junction bases not matched to a gene: 6. Germline V gene data show CDR1 as SEHNR and CDR2 as FQNEAQ (reference sequence). This chain's CDR3 is CASSLAQGVATNEKLFF. CDR3 sequence (DNA): TGTGCCAGCAGCTTAGCGCAGGGGGTGGCCACTAATGAAAAACTGTTTTTT.

This clonotype was detected only a few times. This chain connects TRBV6-2 or TRBV6-3 to TRBJ2-3; D gene ambiguous. Per germline, CDR1 MNHEY and CDR2 SVGEGT. Trimming removed 2 bases from V and 5 bases from J, with 11 bases in between. The CDR3 loop spans 14 amino acids. The CDR3 bases are TGTGCCAGCAGTTACGACCCCACGCAAGATACGCAGTATTTT. As protein: CASSYDPTQDTQYF.

As concerns this clonotype: This may stem from a read error, because a much larger clone lies one nucleotide away. The J gene is TRBJ2-3, the V gene TRBV12-3 or TRBV12-4; TRBD2 matches at 10 bases. The CDR3 has 16 residues. CDR3 nucleotides: TGTGCCAGCCCAAAGTCCCTAGCGGGGGCCCTTGATACGCAGTGTTTT. This gives the protein CASPKSLAGALDTQCF.

In its sample, this clonotype was seen a few times. The CDR3 reads CASSSTSGPQTLYSEYEQYF. CDR3 sequence (DNA): TGTGCCAGCAGCTCAACTAGCGGGCCACAAACCCTCTACTCAGAATACGAGCAGTACTTC. The V and J genes are TRBV7-2 and TRBJ2-7, with TRBD2 matching over 9 bases. Germline trimming cut 4 bases from V and 4 bases from J; bases unmatched to any gene: 23. Germline values: CDR1 SGHTA, CDR2 FQGNSA. This CDR3 region has 20 residues.

This clonotype was seen ten or more times. At one of its ends the junction is not consistent with the germline gene, which may arise from a read error. This chain uses TRBV4-3 with TRBJ1-1; D is unclear. Germline CDR1 reads LGHNA; CDR2 reads YSLEER. CDR3 length: 16 residues. CDR3 sequence: CASSQDRPAGNAEAFF. The CDR3 DNA follows: TGCGCCAGCAGCCAAGACCGGCCAGCCGGGAACGCTGAAGCTTTCTTT.

A remark on this clonotype: Being one base from a much bigger clone, this may be a read error. As DNA, the CDR3 is TGCAGTGCTAGAGAGGCAGGGGAGTGGAACGAGCAGTACTTC. It yields the protein CSAREAGEWNEQYF. This sequence joins TRBV20-1 and TRBJ2-7; maybe TRBD1 (6 bases). The CDR3 is 14 amino acids. Germline CDR1 DFQATT, CDR2 SNEGSKA (reference sequence). The V and J ends lost 0 bases and 5 bases respectively, with 14 bases between them.

A few counts support this clonotype. The chain is built from TRBV27 and TRBJ1-1, with D possibly matching TRBD1 (5 bases). This CDR3 has 17 residues. CDR1 and CDR2 from the germline V gene are MNHEY and SMNVEV (reference sequence). V lost 5 bases and J lost 0, with 19 bases in between. The CDR3 sequence: CASSPTGTENLNTEAFF. In DNA, the CDR3 is TGTGCCAGCAGTCCCACCGGGACCGAAAATCTGAACACTGAAGCTTTCTTT.

This clonotype was detected ten times or more. The CDR3 DNA sequence: TGTGCCAGCAGCCAAGCAACCGGGACTAGCGGGCAGGGGGAGCAGTTCTTC. Its protein is CASSQATGTSGQGEQFF. The chain links TRBV7-9 to TRBJ2-1; 12 nucleotides agree with TRBD2. The V gene's germline CDR1 is SEHNR and CDR2 FQNEAQ (reference sequence). With V trimmed by 5 bases and J by 10 bases, 15 bases remained unmatched. The CDR3 runs to 17 residues.

A word on this clonotype: This may be a read error, as it is one base from a much larger clone. This chain links TRBV7-9 with TRBJ2-2; weak D call: TRBD2 (6 bases). Germline V gene data show CDR1 as SEHNR and CDR2 as FQNEAQ (reference sequence). The CDR3 consists of 16 residues. The CDR3 bases are TGTGCCAGCAGCTTAGCGCTGGGAACGAACACCGGGGGGCTGTTTTTT. Translating it yields CASSLALGTNTGGLFF.

This clonotype came up once. This sequence may be a read error, since a much larger clone differs from it by one base. The chain joins TRBV15 to TRBJ2-3, with TRBD2 identical over 10 bases. The CDR3 sequence is 14 residues long. Germline CDR1 reads LNHNV; CDR2 reads YYDKDF (reference sequence). CDR3 sequence (DNA): TGTGCCACCAGCAAGTGGACTAGCGGAGATACGCGGTATTTT. Translated: CATSKWTSGDTRYF.

The chain uses TRBV5-4 and TRBJ2-7; TRBD1 matches 9 bases. Losses at the gene ends were 5 bases for V and 0 bases for J; bases not matched to a gene: 6. The CDR3 sequence is 15 residues long. Germline CDR1 and CDR2: SGHNT and YYREEE (reference sequence). CDR3 amino acids: CASSLQGALSYEQYF. The CDR3 coding sequence is TGTGCCAGCAGTTTACAGGGGGCCCTCTCCTACGAGCAGTACTTC.

The V call is TRBV19, the J call TRBJ2-1, with TRBD1 matching 7 bases. The trim removed 3 bases at V and 7 bases at J, leaving 9 bases unmatched. Germline V gene lookup returns CDR1 LNHDA and CDR2 SQIVND (reference sequence). The CDR3 consists of 15 residues. In DNA, the CDR3 is TGTGCCAGTAGTATTTTCGGACAGGACTTAAATGAGCAGTTCTTC. It codes for CASSIFGQDLNEQFF.

Comment on this clonotype: Since a much larger clone is just one base distant, this may be a read error. In DNA, the CDR3 is TGCGTCAGCAGCCCAACCGGGACAGGGAATTACGAGCAGTACTTC. Protein sequence: CVSSPTGTGNYEQYF. This chain joins TRBV4-1 and TRBJ2-7, with 9 bases identical to TRBD1. Germline V gene lookup returns CDR1 MGHRA and CDR2 YSYEKL. This CDR3 is 15 amino acids long.

This clonotype was counted many times. The rearrangement links TRBV6-2 or TRBV6-3 to TRBJ1-1; 11 bases line up with TRBD1. The CDR3 length is 14 residues. J gave up 3 bases and V 8 bases, and 5 bases lay outside the gene matches. CDR1 is MNHEY and CDR2 is SVGEGT in the germline V gene. The CDR3 region is CASWDRGIDTEAFF. CDR3 sequence (DNA): TGTGCCAGCTGGGACAGGGGGATAGACACTGAAGCTTTCTTT.

The gene calls are TRBV27 and TRBJ2-2, with D unclear. CDR1 MNHEY and CDR2 SMNVEV come from the germline V gene (reference sequence). V was pared by 2 bases and J by 4 bases, with 5 bases between. This CDR3 has 13 amino acids. In DNA form, the CDR3 reads TGTGCCAGCAGTTTACTAGTCACCGGGGAGCTGTTTTTT. Translation gives CASSLLVTGELFF.

This clonotype was seen at least ten times. This chain links TRBV20-1 with TRBJ2-3; TRBD1 aligns across 9 bases. Trimming removed 5 bases from V and 7 bases from J; junction bases left unmatched: 7. The CDR3 sequence is 13 residues long. Per germline, CDR1 DFQATT and CDR2 SNEGSKA (reference sequence). The DNA of the CDR3 is TGCAGTGCTCAGGACAGGGGTGTAAATACGCAGTATTTT. It specifies CSAQDRGVNTQYF.